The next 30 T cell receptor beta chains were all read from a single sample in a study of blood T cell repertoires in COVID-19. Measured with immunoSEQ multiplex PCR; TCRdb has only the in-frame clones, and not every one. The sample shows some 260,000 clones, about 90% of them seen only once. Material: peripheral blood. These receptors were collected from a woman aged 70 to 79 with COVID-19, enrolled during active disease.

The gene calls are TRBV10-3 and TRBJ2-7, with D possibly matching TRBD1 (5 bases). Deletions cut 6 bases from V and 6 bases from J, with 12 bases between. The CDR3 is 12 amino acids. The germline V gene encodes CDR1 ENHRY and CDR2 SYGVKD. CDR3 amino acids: CAIRGVSGEQYF. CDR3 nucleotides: TGTGCCATCAGAGGGGTATCGGGCGAGCAGTACTTC.

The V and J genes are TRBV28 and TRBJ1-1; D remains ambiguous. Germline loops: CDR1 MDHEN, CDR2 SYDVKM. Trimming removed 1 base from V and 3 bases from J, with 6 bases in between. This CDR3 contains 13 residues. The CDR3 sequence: CASSLFRDTEAFF. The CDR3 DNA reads TGTGCCAGCAGTTTATTTCGAGACACTGAAGCTTTCTTT.

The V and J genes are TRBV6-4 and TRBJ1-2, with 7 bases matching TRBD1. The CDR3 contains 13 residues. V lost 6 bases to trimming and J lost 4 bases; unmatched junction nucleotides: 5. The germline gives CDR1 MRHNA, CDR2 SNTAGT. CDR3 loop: CASRNTGAYGYTF. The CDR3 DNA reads TGTGCCAGCAGAAATACAGGGGCCTATGGCTACACCTTC.

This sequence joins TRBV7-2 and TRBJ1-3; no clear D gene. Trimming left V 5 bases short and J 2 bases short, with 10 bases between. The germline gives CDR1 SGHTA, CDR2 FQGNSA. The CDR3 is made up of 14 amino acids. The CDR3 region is CASSPVLAGNTIYF. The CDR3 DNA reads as TGTGCCAGCAGCCCCGTCCTTGCTGGAAACACCATATATTTT.

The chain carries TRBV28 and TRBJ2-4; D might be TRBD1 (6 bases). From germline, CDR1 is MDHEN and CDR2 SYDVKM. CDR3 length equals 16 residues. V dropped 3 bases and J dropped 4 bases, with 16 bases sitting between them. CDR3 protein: CASSFVQGDGKNIQYF. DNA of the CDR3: TGTGCCAGCAGTTTTGTACAGGGAGACGGGAAAAACATTCAGTACTTC.

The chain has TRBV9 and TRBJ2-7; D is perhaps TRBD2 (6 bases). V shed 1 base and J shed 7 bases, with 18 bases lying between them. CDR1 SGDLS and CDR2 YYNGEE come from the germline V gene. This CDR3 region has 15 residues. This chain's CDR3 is CASSVSRRLGGEQYF. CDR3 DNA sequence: TGTGCCAGCAGCGTAAGCAGGCGGCTGGGGGGAGAGCAGTACTTC. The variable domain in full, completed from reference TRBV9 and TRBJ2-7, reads DSGVTQTPKHLITATGQRVTLRCSPRSGDLSVYWYQQSLDQGLQFLIQYYNGEERAKGNILERFSAQQFPDLHSELNLSSLELGDSALYFCASSVSRRLGGEQYFGPGTRLTVT.

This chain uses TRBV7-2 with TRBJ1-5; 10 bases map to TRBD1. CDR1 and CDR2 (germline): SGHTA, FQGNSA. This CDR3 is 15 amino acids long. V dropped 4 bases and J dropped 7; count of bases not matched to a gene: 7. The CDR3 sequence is CASSYRTGGGQPQHF. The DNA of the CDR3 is TGTGCCAGCAGCTATCGGACAGGGGGGGGACAGCCCCAGCATTTT.

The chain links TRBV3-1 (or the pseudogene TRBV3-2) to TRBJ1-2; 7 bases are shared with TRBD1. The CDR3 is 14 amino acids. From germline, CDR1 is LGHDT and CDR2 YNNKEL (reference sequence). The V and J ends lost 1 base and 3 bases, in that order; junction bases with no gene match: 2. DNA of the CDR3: TGTGCCAGCAGCCAAGGACAGGGCTACTATGGCTACACCTTC. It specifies CASSQGQGYYGYTF.

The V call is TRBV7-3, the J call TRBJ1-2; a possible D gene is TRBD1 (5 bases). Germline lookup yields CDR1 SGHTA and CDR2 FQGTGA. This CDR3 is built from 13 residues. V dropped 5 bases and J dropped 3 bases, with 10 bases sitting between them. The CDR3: CASSEQGDYGYTF. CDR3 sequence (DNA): TGTGCCAGCAGCGAGCAGGGCGACTATGGCTACACCTTC.

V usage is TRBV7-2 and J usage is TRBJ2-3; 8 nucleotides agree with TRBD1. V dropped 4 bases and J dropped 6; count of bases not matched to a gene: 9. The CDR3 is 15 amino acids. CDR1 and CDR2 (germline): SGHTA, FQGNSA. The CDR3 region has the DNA TGTGCCAGCAGCTCATTACAGGGGGGATCGGATACGCAGTATTTT. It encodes CASSSLQGGSDTQYF.

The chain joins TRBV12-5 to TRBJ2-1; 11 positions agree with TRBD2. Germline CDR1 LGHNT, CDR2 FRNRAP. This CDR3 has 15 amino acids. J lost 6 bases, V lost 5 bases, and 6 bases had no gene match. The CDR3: CASGPPGLAVNEQFF. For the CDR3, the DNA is TGTGCTAGTGGTCCACCGGGACTAGCGGTCAATGAGCAGTTCTTC.

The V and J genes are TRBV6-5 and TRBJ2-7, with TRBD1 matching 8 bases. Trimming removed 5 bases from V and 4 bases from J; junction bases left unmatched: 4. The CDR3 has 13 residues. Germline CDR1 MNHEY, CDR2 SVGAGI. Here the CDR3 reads CASSQTGVYEQYF. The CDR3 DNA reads TGTGCCAGCAGTCAGACAGGGGTTTACGAGCAGTACTTC.

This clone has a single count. The CDR3 region has the DNA TGTGCCAGCAGCTTAGTCGCATCATCAGTCGAGCAGTACTTC. Protein: CASSLVASSVEQYF. V is TRBV7-9 and J is TRBJ2-7; no clear D. Germline CDR1 and CDR2: SEHNR and FQNEAQ (reference sequence). V was trimmed by 1 base and J by 6 bases, leaving 13 bases between them. The CDR3 consists of 14 residues.

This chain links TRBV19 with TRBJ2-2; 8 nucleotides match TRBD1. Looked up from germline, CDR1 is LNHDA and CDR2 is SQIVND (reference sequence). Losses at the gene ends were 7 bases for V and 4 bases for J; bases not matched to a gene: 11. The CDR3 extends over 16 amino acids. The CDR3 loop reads CASTWLRGPTTGELFF. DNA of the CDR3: TGTGCCAGTACCTGGCTCAGGGGGCCGACCACCGGGGAGCTGTTTTTT.

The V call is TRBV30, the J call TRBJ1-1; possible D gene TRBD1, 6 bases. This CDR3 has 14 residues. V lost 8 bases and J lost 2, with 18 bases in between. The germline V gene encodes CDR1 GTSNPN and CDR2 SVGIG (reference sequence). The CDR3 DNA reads TGTGCCCTCAAGTCGGGACAATTTAACACTGAAGCTTTCTTT. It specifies CALKSGQFNTEAFF. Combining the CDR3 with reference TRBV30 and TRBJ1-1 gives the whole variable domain SQTIHQWPATLVQPVGSPLSLECTVEGTSNPNLYWYRQAAGRGLQLLFYSVGIGQISSEVPQNLSASRPQDRQFILSSKKLLLSDSGFYLCALKSGQFNTEAFFGQGTRLTVV.

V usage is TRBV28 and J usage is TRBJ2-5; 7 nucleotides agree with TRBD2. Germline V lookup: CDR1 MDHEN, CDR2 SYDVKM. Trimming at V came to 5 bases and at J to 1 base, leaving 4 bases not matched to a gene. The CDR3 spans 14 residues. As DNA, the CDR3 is TGTGCCAGCAGTCCATCGGGGGGCCAAGAGACCCAGTACTTC. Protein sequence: CASSPSGGQETQYF.

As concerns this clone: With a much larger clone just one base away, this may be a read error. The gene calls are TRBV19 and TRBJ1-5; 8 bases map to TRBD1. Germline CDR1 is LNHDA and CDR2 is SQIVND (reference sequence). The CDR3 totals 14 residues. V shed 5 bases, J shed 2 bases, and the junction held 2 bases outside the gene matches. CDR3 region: CASSATGGNQPQHF. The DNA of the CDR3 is TGTGCCAGTAGTGCGACAGGGGGCAATCAGCCCCAGCATTTT.

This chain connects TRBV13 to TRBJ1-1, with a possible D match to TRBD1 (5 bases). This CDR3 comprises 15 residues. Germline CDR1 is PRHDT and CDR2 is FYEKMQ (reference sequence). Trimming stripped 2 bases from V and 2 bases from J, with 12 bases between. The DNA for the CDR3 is TGTGCCAGCAGCTTATCGGTACAGGATAACACTGAAGCTTTCTTT. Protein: CASSLSVQDNTEAFF.

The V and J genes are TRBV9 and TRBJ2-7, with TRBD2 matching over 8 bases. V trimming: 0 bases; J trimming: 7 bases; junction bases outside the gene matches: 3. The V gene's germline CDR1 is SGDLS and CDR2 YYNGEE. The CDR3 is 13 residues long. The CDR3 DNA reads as TGTGCCAGCAGCGTAGCTGGCGGGGGGGAGCAGTACTTC. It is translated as CASSVAGGGEQYF.

The CDR3 reads CATGGNEQFF. The CDR3, as DNA: TGTGCCACCGGGGGTAATGAGCAGTTCTTC. The rearrangement uses TRBV4-2 and TRBJ2-1, with D possibly TRBD2 on 6 matching bases. The V end lost 10 bases, the J end lost 7 bases, and 8 bases lay between the germline ends. Germline values: CDR1 LGHNA, CDR2 YNFKEQ. The CDR3 sequence is 10 residues long.

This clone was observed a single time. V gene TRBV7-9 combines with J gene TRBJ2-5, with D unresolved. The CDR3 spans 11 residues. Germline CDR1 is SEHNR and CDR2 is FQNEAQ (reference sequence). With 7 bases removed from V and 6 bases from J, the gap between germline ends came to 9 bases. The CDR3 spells CASTPAQTQYF. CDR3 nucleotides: TGTGCCAGCACCCCTGCGCAGACCCAGTACTTC.

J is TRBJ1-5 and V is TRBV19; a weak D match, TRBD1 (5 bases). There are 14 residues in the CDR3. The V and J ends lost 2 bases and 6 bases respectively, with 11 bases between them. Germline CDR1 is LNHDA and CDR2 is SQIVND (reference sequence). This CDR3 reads CASSIRTGGQPQHF. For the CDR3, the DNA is TGTGCCAGTAGTATACGGACCGGGGGTCAGCCCCAGCATTTT.

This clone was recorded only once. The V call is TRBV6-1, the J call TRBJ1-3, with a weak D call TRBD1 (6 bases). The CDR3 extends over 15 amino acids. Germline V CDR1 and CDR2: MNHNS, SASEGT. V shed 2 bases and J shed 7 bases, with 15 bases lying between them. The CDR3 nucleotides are TGTGCCAGCAGTGAACCTTATACAGGGTGGAACACCATATATTTT. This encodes CASSEPYTGWNTIYF.

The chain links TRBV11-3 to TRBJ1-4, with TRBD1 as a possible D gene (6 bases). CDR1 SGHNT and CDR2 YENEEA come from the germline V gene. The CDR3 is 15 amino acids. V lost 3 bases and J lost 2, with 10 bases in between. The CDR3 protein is CASSFRGSTNEKLFF. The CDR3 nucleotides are TGTGCCAGCAGCTTCAGGGGTTCGACTAATGAAAAACTGTTTTTT.

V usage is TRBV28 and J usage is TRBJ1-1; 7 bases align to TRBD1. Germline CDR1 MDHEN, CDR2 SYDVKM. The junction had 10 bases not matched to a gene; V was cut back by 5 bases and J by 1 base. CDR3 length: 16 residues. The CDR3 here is CASSPLPGTANTEAFF. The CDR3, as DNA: TGTGCCAGCAGTCCTCTCCCCGGGACAGCGAACACTGAAGCTTTCTTT.

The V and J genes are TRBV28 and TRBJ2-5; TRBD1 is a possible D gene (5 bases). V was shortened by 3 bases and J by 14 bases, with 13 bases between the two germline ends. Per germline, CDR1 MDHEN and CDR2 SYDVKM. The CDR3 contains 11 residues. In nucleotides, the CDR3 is TGTGCCAGCAGTTTCTACAGGACCAACTACTTC. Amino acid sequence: CASSFYRTNYF.

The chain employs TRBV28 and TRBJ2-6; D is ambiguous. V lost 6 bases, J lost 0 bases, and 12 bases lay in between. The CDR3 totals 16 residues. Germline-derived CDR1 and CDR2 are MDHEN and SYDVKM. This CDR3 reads CASSRKLISGANVLTF. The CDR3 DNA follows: TGTGCCAGCAGCCGTAAACTGATCTCTGGGGCCAACGTCCTGACTTTC.

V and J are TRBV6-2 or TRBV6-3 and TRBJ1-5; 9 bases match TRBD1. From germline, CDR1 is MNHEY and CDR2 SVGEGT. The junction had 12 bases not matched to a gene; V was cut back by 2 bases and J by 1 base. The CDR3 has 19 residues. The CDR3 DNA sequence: TGTGCCAGCAGTTACCCCCCTGACAGGGGGTTGGAAAGCAATCAGCCCCAGCATTTT. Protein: CASSYPPDRGLESNQPQHF.

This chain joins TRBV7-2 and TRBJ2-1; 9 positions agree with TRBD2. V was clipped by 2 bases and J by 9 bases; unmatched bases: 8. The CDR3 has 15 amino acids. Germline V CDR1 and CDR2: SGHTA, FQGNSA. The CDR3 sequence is CASSLPGLAIVEQFF. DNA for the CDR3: TGTGCCAGCAGCTTACCTGGACTAGCGATCGTTGAGCAGTTCTTC.

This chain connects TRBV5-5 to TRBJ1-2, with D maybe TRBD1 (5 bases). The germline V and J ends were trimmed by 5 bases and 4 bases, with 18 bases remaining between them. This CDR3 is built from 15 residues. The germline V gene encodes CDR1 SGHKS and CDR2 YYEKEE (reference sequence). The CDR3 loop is CASREGSTRIYGYTF. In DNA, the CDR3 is TGTGCCAGCAGGGAGGGGTCGACGCGAATCTATGGCTACACCTTC.